Listed here is a single T cell receptor beta chain. Antigen specificity is unknown. Expressed TCRB transcripts were sequenced because the isolated RNA had all been reverse transcribed beforehand. Generated by immunoSEQ multiplex PCR, the TCRdb table keeps only in-frame clones and is missing some. The sample yields 500,000 to 850,000 clones, 11% to 15% seen once. Staining for CD45RO/CCR7/CD25/CD127/CD95/CD27 allowed sorting of CD4+ naive, central memory, regulatory and stem cell-like memory cells. Sorted populations were all over 95% pure. This entry is derived from a study of beta chain features in type 1 diabetes. CDR1 and CDR2 (germline): SGDLS, YYNGEE. V shed 0 bases and J shed 1 base, with 10 bases lying between them. CDR3 length: 15 amino acids. Whole-study findings and limits: Sampled from patients, naive, central memory and Treg TCRB repertoires appeared more similar than those sampled from healthy donors. Patients with Type 1 diabetes showed moderately but significantly shorter TCRB CDR3s in all four CD4+ subsets. In type 1 diabetes patients, VDJ junctions had fewer insertions; deletions at these junctions were more frequent.

This clonotype was obtained from a man aged 18 to 30 with type 1 diabetes. This chain uses TRBV9 with TRBJ1-1; D not resolved. Sequenced material: naive CD4+ T cells from blood. CDR3 coding DNA: TGTGCCAGCAGCGTAGGTTCACGAGGGAACACTGAAGCTTTCTTT. This codes for CASSVGSRGNTEAFF. The full variable domain, rest sourced from reference TRBV9 and TRBJ1-1, is DSGVTQTPKHLITATGQRVTLRCSPRSGDLSVYWYQQSLDQGLQFLIQYYNGEERAKGNILERFSAQQFPDLHSELNLSSLELGDSALYFCASSVGSRGNTEAFFGQGTRLTVV.